One and the same sample provided the 6 T cell receptor beta chains below, sequenced in a study of T cell repertoires in cytomegalovirus infection. TCRdb itself ran the reads through MiXCR, one entry per CDR3 protein. This table has about 400,000 distinct CDR3 sequences, 15% to 20% appearing once. Specimen: PBMCs. Receptors were obtained from a human donor in good health (CMV status not recorded). Some clones in this sample may be carry-over from other donors' samples.

This clonotype was recorded many times. The V and J genes are TRBV19 and TRBJ1-1, with unresolved D. Trimming removed 3 bases at V and 4 bases at J, with 12 bases between. The length of the CDR3 is 14 residues. The germline CDR1 and CDR2 sequences are LNHDA and SQIVND (reference sequence). The chain's CDR3 is CASSMSIRGTEAFF. The CDR3 region has the DNA TGTGCCAGTAGTATGAGCATACGGGGCACTGAAGCTTTCTTT.

This clonotype was seen a handful of times. This chain links TRBV12-3 or TRBV12-4 with TRBJ1-1; D is perhaps TRBD1 (5 bases). The length of the CDR3 is 14 residues. The V gene lost 0 bases and the J gene lost 6 bases, with 11 bases spanning the gap. For the CDR3, the DNA is TGTGCCAGCAGTTTAGCGCTAGCGGGGGCTGAAGCTTTCTTT. It yields the protein CASSLALAGAEAFF.

The CDR3 reads CASSPDRQETQYF. DNA for the CDR3: TGTGCCAGCTCACCAGATCGCCAAGAGACCCAGTACTTC. V usage is TRBV18 and J usage is TRBJ2-5; D is undetermined. Germline CDR1 KGHSH, CDR2 LQKENI. The CDR3 is 13 amino acids. Trimming removed 2 bases from V and 1 base from J, with 5 bases in between.

This clonotype was counted many times. This chain links TRBV29-1 with TRBJ2-3; 9 nucleotides agree with TRBD2. The CDR3 is made up of 13 amino acids. With V trimmed by 5 bases and J by 3 bases, 3 bases remained unmatched. Germline V gene sequence: CDR1 SQVTM, CDR2 ANQGSEA. This CDR3 reads CSVNSGSTDTQYF. The CDR3 coding sequence is TGCAGCGTTAATAGCGGGAGTACAGATACGCAGTATTTT.

This clonotype appeared a few times. The chain links TRBV29-1 to TRBJ2-7, with D possibly being TRBD2 (5 bases). Trimming took 0 bases from V and 3 from J, leaving 6 bases between them. The CDR3 spans 12 residues. From germline, CDR1 is SQVTM and CDR2 ANQGSEA. The CDR3 nucleotides read TGCAGCGTTGAAGATGGGAGCTACGAGCAGTACTTC. Its protein product is CSVEDGSYEQYF.

The J gene is TRBJ2-7, the V gene TRBV5-5; 9 bases match TRBD1. The CDR3 covers 14 residues. Germline V gives CDR1 SGHKS, CDR2 YYEKEE (reference sequence). The trim removed 4 bases at V and 5 bases at J, leaving 7 bases unmatched. The CDR3 DNA follows: TGTGCCAGCAGCAACGGACAGGGGTATGACGAGCAGTACTTC. As protein: CASSNGQGYDEQYF.